Below are 14 T cell receptor beta chains sequenced from a single sample in a study of neurological immune-mediated disorders. From the 5' RACE reads, TCRdb called clonotypes with MiXCR, one entry per CDR3 protein. The sample holds about 46,000 distinct CDR3 sequences, approximately 10% seen once. Sequencing was performed on PBMCs. All receptors derive from a man in his sixties or seventies with HTLV-1-associated myelopathy (HAM/TSP).

This clonotype was observed many times. This chain connects TRBV20-1 to TRBJ2-2; D unresolved. Trimming left V 0 bases short and J 2 bases short, with 7 bases between. This CDR3 has 14 amino acids. Looked up from germline, CDR1 is DFQATT and CDR2 is SNEGSKA (reference sequence). CDR3 DNA sequence: TGCAGTGCTAGAGATCTCCGAAACACCGGGGAGCTGTTTTTT. Translation: CSARDLRNTGELFF.

This clonotype was recorded only once. This may come from a read error, since a much larger clone is one base off. The gene calls are TRBV20-1 and TRBJ2-1, with D possibly TRBD2 on 5 matching bases. This CDR3 has 14 residues. Trimming left V 5 bases short and J 4 bases short, with 15 bases between. Per the germline V gene, CDR1 is DFQATT and CDR2 is SNEGSKA (reference sequence). Here the CDR3 DNA reads TGCAGTGCTCTCGGAGGAGCGGTTTACAATGAGCAGTTCTTC. Amino acid sequence: CSALGGAVYNEQFF.

This clonotype was seen ten or more times. The chain is built from TRBV5-1 and TRBJ2-7; no definite D call. With 0 bases removed from V and 0 bases from J, the gap between germline ends came to 7 bases. This CDR3 is built from 14 residues. Germline-derived CDR1 and CDR2 are SGHRS and YFSETQ. The CDR3 nucleotides are TGCGCCAGCAGCTTGGGCCGATACTCCTACGAGCAGTACTTC. Amino acids: CASSLGRYSYEQYF.

This clonotype was seen ten or more times. The chain has TRBV9 and TRBJ2-3; possible D gene TRBD1, 6 bases. V was clipped by 4 bases and J by 5 bases, with 11 bases between them. CDR1 is SGDLS and CDR2 is YYNGEE in the germline V gene. The length of the CDR3 is 13 residues. In DNA, the CDR3 is TGTGCCAGCAGCCCCCTAGGGGGAGATACGCAGTATTTT. This codes for CASSPLGGDTQYF.

This clonotype was seen ten or more times. The chain uses TRBV4-1 and TRBJ2-1; 8 bases are a match to TRBD1. Germline CDR1 is MGHRA and CDR2 is YSYEKL. This CDR3 contains 13 residues. The J segment lost 6 bases and the V segment lost 9 bases, leaving 7 bases of the junction unmatched. The CDR3 sequence: CASRRDRLNEQFF. In DNA form, the CDR3 reads TGCGCCAGTCGCCGGGACAGGCTCAATGAGCAGTTCTTC.

There are many counts of this clonotype. This chain uses TRBV13 with TRBJ2-3, with 12 positions matching TRBD2. This CDR3 comprises 15 residues. From germline, CDR1 is PRHDT and CDR2 FYEKMQ (reference sequence). Losses at the gene ends were 5 bases for V and 6 bases for J; bases not matched to a gene: 6. This CDR3 reads CASSRLAGEMDTQYF. The CDR3 region has the DNA TGTGCCAGCAGCCGACTAGCGGGAGAGATGGATACGCAGTATTTT.

This clonotype was counted many times. CDR3 DNA sequence: TGTGCCAGCAGTTTATCGGAGACAGGAGATCAGCCCCAGCATTTT. Encoded protein: CASSLSETGDQPQHF. The chain couples TRBV12-3 or TRBV12-4 to TRBJ1-5, with D maybe TRBD1 (6 bases). The V and J ends lost 2 bases and 5 bases respectively, with 13 bases between them. The CDR3 length is 15 residues.

This clonotype has at least ten counts. The rearrangement joins TRBV3-1 to TRBJ2-7; D is possibly TRBD1 or TRBD2 (5 bases each). The V and J ends lost 4 bases and 2 bases respectively, with 9 bases between them. Germline V gene lookup returns CDR1 LGHDT and CDR2 YNNKEL (reference sequence). The CDR3 has 13 amino acids. The CDR3 sequence is CASSLGTAYEQYF. The CDR3 nucleotides read TGTGCCAGCAGCCTCGGGACCGCCTACGAGCAGTACTTC.

This clonotype has at least ten counts. The chain joins TRBV12-3 or TRBV12-4 to TRBJ2-1; D gene unclear. The CDR3 extends over 13 amino acids. V lost 5 bases, J lost 3 bases, and 8 bases lay in between. In DNA, the CDR3 is TGTGCCAGCAGTCGATATAACTACAATGAGCAGTTCTTC. Its protein is CASSRYNYNEQFF.

This clonotype occurred many times. This chain uses TRBV28 with TRBJ2-7; D may match TRBD1 or TRBD2 (6 bases each). The germline gives CDR1 MDHEN, CDR2 SYDVKM. Trimming took 3 bases from V and 0 from J, leaving 12 bases between them. The CDR3 runs to 15 residues. CDR3 DNA: TGTGCCAGCAGTTTCTTTGGGGGGCACTCCTACGAGCAGTACTTC. Amino acids: CASSFFGGHSYEQYF.

The sample holds many counts of this clonotype. The V and J genes are TRBV24-1 and TRBJ1-2; TRBD1 is a possible D gene (6 bases). Germline lookup yields CDR1 KGHDR and CDR2 SFDVKD. CDR3 size: 14 residues. The V and J ends lost 2 bases and 4 bases respectively, with 10 bases between them. CDR3 in DNA: TGTGCCACCAGTGATTGGGGGCGCAGCTATGGCTACACCTTC. Protein product: CATSDWGRSYGYTF.

At least ten counts were recorded for this clonotype. V and J are TRBV7-6 and TRBJ1-3, with D possibly matching TRBD1 (6 bases). From germline, CDR1 is SGHVS and CDR2 FNYEAQ. The CDR3 is 17 residues long. With 4 bases removed from V and 0 bases from J, the gap between germline ends came to 16 bases. The CDR3 region has the DNA TGTGCCAGCAGCTCCTCGGGAGGGGGAACCTCTGGAAACACCATATATTTT. Its protein product is CASSSSGGGTSGNTIYF.

In this sample, this clonotype turned up many times. The J gene is TRBJ1-4, the V gene TRBV7-2, with no clear D. The CDR3 sequence is 17 residues long. The germline gives CDR1 SGHTA, CDR2 FQGNSA. Trimming cost V 2 bases and J 0 bases, with 13 bases left between them. Written as DNA, the CDR3 is TGTGCCAGCAGCTTACGTGGTCTTACAGCAACTAATGAAAAACTGTTTTTT. Translated: CASSLRGLTATNEKLFF.

Notes on this clonotype: With a much larger clone just one base away, this may be a read error. This chain links TRBV9 with TRBJ1-6, with a weak D call TRBD1 (5 bases). Trimming removed 4 bases at V and 6 bases at J, with 11 bases between. This CDR3 contains 14 residues. From germline, CDR1 is SGDLS and CDR2 YYNGEE. CDR3 DNA sequence: TGTGCCAGCAGCCTTACCGGGGGTAATTCACCCCTCCACTTT. Residues: CASSLTGGNSPLHF.